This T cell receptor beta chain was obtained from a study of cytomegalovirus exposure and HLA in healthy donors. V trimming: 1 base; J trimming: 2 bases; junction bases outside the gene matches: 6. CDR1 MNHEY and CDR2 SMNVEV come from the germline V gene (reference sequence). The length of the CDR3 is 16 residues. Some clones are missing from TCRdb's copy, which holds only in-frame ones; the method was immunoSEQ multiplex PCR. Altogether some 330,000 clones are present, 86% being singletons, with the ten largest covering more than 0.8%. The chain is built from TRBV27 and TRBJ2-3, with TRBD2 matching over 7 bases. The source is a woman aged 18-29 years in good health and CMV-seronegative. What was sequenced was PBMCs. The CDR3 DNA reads TGTGCCAGCAGTTTATTCGCCAGCGGGGTCACAGATACGCAGTATTTT. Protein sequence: CASSLFASGVTDTQYF.